The TCR beta chain under discussion was sequenced for a study of blood T cells in healthy people across ages. RNA extraction gave at least 5.5 micrograms of total RNA per sample. This clonotype has only a few counts. A sample-barcoded 5' primer and a J-beta primer mix were used in a second PCR of roughly 7 to 11 cycles. TCRdb independently ran MiXCR on the 5' RACE reads; one entry per CDR3 protein. In the table there are around 990,000 distinct CDR3 sequences, 20% to 25% of which are singletons. These data also featured in a second study, about T cells of mothers and their children.

The sequenced sample was blood. This sequence was found in a girl aged 2 to 9 in good health.

The CDR3 region has the DNA TGCAGCGTTCACCCCGGAGGCGAGACCCAGTACTTC. Protein product: CSVHPGGETQYF. The V gene is TRBV29-1, the J gene TRBJ2-5; possible D gene TRBD2, 5 bases. This CDR3 spans 12 amino acids. From germline, CDR1 is SQVTM and CDR2 ANQGSEA. Trimming shortened V by 5 bases and J by 5 bases, and 12 bases separated the two germline ends. Filled out from reference TRBV29-1 and TRBJ2-5, the complete variable domain reads SAVISQKPSRDICQRGTSLTIQCQVDSQVTMMFWYRQQPGQSLTLIATANQGSEATYESGFVIDKFPISRPNLTFSTLTVSNMSPEDSSIYLCSVHPGGETQYFGPGTRLLVL.